This T cell receptor (beta chain) was captured in a study of T cell responses to AZD1222 COVID-19 vaccine. General study results and limits: Clonal diversity was possibly underestimated, and the donors were mostly white British, with more females. Reports say nearly half of spike-specific TCRs go after unmutated variant regions.

Assay used: immunoSEQ multiplex PCR; TCRdb lists only in-frame clones, some missing. The sample records under 150,000 clones, around nine tenths being singletons. A remark on this clone: The target antigen is unknown.

This clonotype originated in an adult who received the AZD1222 COVID-19 vaccine. This specimen consisted of peripheral blood, obtained 28 days after the second AZD1222 dose.

In DNA, the CDR3 is TGTGCCAGCAGTGCTAGCGGGAGCACAGATACGCAGTATTTT. Translating gives CASSASGSTDTQYF. The chain joins TRBV9 to TRBJ2-3; 8 bases line up with TRBD2. V was pared by 5 bases and J by 0 bases, with 2 bases of the junction left unmatched. Germline lookup yields CDR1 SGDLS and CDR2 YYNGEE. The CDR3 is 14 residues long.